The rows below give T cell receptor beta chains drawn from one sample of a study of blood T cell repertoires in COVID-19. Profiling relied on immunoSEQ multiplex PCR, and the TCRdb table lists in-frame clones only, not all of them. The profile shows about 270,000 clones, about nine tenths of them singletons. Material for sequencing was PBMCs or T cells enriched from blood (not recorded which). The receptors shown here come from a woman in her thirties or forties with acute COVID-19. Both conserved end residues are part of each CDR3. Each record gives: J gene, V gene, D gene, clone size, CDR3 protein, CDR3 DNA. D genes are given only for firm matches. Expanded clones get a size class; other rows say once, few or many, or leave the size out.

j_gene: TRBJ1-5; v_gene: TRBV7-2; d_gene: -; abundance: -; CDR3aa: CASSLTGYQPQHF; CDR3nt: TGTGCCAGCAGCTTAACAGGGTATCAGCCCCAGCATTTT
j_gene: TRBJ2-5; v_gene: TRBV6-1; d_gene: -; abundance: -; CDR3aa: CASSDRQETQYF; CDR3nt: TGTGCCAGCAGTGACAGACAAGAGACCCAGTACTTC
j_gene: TRBJ1-4; v_gene: TRBV28; d_gene: -; abundance: -; CDR3aa: CASSLSQMSFEKLFF; CDR3nt: TGTGCCAGCAGTCTGTCACAGATGAGTTTCGAAAAACTGTTTTTT
j_gene: TRBJ2-3; v_gene: TRBV5-1; d_gene: -; abundance: -; CDR3aa: CATRAMGGPTDTQYF; CDR3nt: TGCGCCACCCGGGCTATGGGGGGGCCCACAGATACGCAGTATTTT
j_gene: TRBJ1-1; v_gene: TRBV11-1; d_gene: -; abundance: -; CDR3aa: CASSMEGYTEAFF; CDR3nt: TGTGCCAGCAGCATGGAGGGGTACACTGAAGCTTTCTTT
j_gene: TRBJ2-1; v_gene: TRBV24-1; d_gene: -; abundance: -; CDR3aa: CATSQGYTYNEQFF; CDR3nt: TGTGCCACCAGTCAGGGCTACACCTACAATGAGCAGTTCTTC
j_gene: TRBJ2-1; v_gene: TRBV5-1; d_gene: TRBD2; abundance: -; CDR3aa: CASSRRGGGAYNEQFF; CDR3nt: TGCGCCAGCAGCCGGCGGGGCGGGGGGGCTTACAATGAGCAGTTCTTC
j_gene: TRBJ1-2; v_gene: TRBV18; d_gene: -; abundance: -; CDR3aa: CASSPLSQGAGANYGYTF; CDR3nt: TGTGCCAGCTCACCACTTTCCCAGGGTGCAGGAGCTAACTATGGCTACACCTTC
j_gene: TRBJ1-4; v_gene: TRBV7-8; d_gene: TRBD1; abundance: -; CDR3aa: CASSQRGTGEGEKLFF; CDR3nt: TGTGCCAGCAGCCAAAGGGGGACAGGGGAGGGTGAAAAACTGTTTTTT
j_gene: TRBJ2-1; v_gene: TRBV5-8; d_gene: -; abundance: -; CDR3aa: CASSLSTGEVYNEQFF; CDR3nt: TGTGCCAGCAGCTTAAGCACAGGGGAGGTGTACAATGAGCAGTTCTTC
j_gene: TRBJ1-1; v_gene: TRBV5-6; d_gene: TRBD1; abundance: -; CDR3aa: CASSSGTGRTEVTEAFF; CDR3nt: TGTGCCAGCAGTTCCGGGACAGGCCGTACGGAGGTAACTGAAGCTTTCTTT
j_gene: TRBJ2-1; v_gene: TRBV27; d_gene: TRBD2; abundance: -; CDR3aa: CASSFTGGYNEQFF; CDR3nt: TGTGCCAGCAGTTTTACCGGGGGGTACAATGAGCAGTTCTTC
j_gene: TRBJ2-3; v_gene: TRBV2; d_gene: -; abundance: -; CDR3aa: CASSLADRTDTQYF; CDR3nt: TGTGCCAGCAGTTTAGCGGACCGCACAGATACGCAGTATTTT
j_gene: TRBJ1-4; v_gene: TRBV9; d_gene: TRBD1; abundance: -; CDR3aa: CASSGRTGLNEKLFF; CDR3nt: TGTGCCAGCAGCGGGAGGACAGGCCTTAATGAAAAACTGTTTTTT
j_gene: TRBJ2-2; v_gene: TRBV9; d_gene: TRBD1; abundance: -; CDR3aa: CASSEVGTGRNTGELFF; CDR3nt: TGTGCCAGCAGCGAGGTGGGGACAGGCCGCAACACCGGGGAGCTGTTTTTT
j_gene: TRBJ2-3; v_gene: TRBV13; d_gene: -; abundance: -; CDR3aa: CASSFDSPSTQYF; CDR3nt: TGTGCCAGCAGCTTTGACTCTCCTAGTACGCAGTATTTT
j_gene: TRBJ1-2; v_gene: TRBV6-6; d_gene: TRBD1; abundance: -; CDR3aa: CASSYGGQGYGYTF; CDR3nt: TGTGCCAGCAGTTACGGGGGACAGGGATATGGCTACACCTTC
j_gene: TRBJ1-5; v_gene: TRBV10-3; d_gene: -; abundance: -; CDR3aa: CAISPGGIDQPQHF; CDR3nt: TGTGCCATCAGCCCCGGGGGGATCGATCAGCCCCAGCATTTT
j_gene: TRBJ2-5; v_gene: TRBV24-1; d_gene: TRBD1; abundance: -; CDR3aa: CATSDPKDRTETQYF; CDR3nt: TGTGCCACCAGTGATCCTAAGGACAGGACGGAGACCCAGTACTTC
j_gene: TRBJ1-1; v_gene: TRBV7-3; d_gene: -; abundance: once; CDR3aa: CASSPQGKITEAFF; CDR3nt: TGTGCCAGCAGCCCCCAGGGGAAAATCACTGAAGCTTTCTTT
j_gene: TRBJ1-2; v_gene: TRBV19; d_gene: TRBD1; abundance: -; CDR3aa: CASSSTGTGPLRGYTF; CDR3nt: TGTGCCAGTAGCTCGACTGGGACAGGACCCTTGCGGGGCTACACCTTC
j_gene: TRBJ2-5; v_gene: TRBV5-1; d_gene: -; abundance: -; CDR3aa: CASSLGLAFRETQYF; CDR3nt: TGCGCCAGCAGCTTGGGTCTAGCTTTCAGGGAGACCCAGTACTTC
j_gene: TRBJ1-4; v_gene: TRBV19; d_gene: -; abundance: -; CDR3aa: CASRDDRSGNEKLFF; CDR3nt: TGTGCCAGTAGAGACGACCGTTCGGGGAATGAAAAACTGTTTTTT
j_gene: TRBJ2-7; v_gene: TRBV7-9; d_gene: -; abundance: few; CDR3aa: CASSPGHSYEQYF; CDR3nt: TGTGCCAGCAGCCCGGGACACTCCTACGAGCAGTACTTC
j_gene: TRBJ1-3; v_gene: TRBV2; d_gene: -; abundance: -; CDR3aa: CASSNDGSSGNTIYF; CDR3nt: TGTGCCAGCAGCAACGACGGGAGCTCTGGAAACACCATATATTTT
j_gene: TRBJ1-1; v_gene: TRBV20-1; d_gene: -; abundance: -; CDR3aa: CSVKLYSEAFF; CDR3nt: TGCAGTGTTAAGCTGTATTCTGAAGCTTTCTTT
j_gene: TRBJ1-1; v_gene: TRBV4-1; d_gene: -; abundance: -; CDR3aa: CASSRQGNANTEAFF; CDR3nt: TGCGCCAGCAGCCGTCAGGGTAATGCGAACACTGAAGCTTTCTTT
j_gene: TRBJ1-1; v_gene: TRBV6-5; d_gene: -; abundance: -; CDR3aa: CASSYSTNMNTEAFF; CDR3nt: TGTGCCAGCAGTTACTCGACTAACATGAACACTGAAGCTTTCTTT
j_gene: TRBJ1-1; v_gene: TRBV28; d_gene: -; abundance: -; CDR3aa: CASRGATPNTEAFF; CDR3nt: TGTGCCAGCAGGGGAGCTACACCGAACACTGAAGCTTTCTTT
j_gene: TRBJ2-5; v_gene: TRBV7-9; d_gene: -; abundance: -; CDR3aa: CASSLGPRVAQETQYF; CDR3nt: TGTGCCAGCAGCTTAGGGCCCAGGGTCGCCCAAGAGACCCAGTACTTC
j_gene: TRBJ2-5; v_gene: TRBV5-4; d_gene: -; abundance: -; CDR3aa: CASSSSGVLSQETQYF; CDR3nt: TGTGCCAGCAGCTCCTCAGGGGTTTTGTCGCAAGAGACCCAGTACTTC
j_gene: TRBJ2-1; v_gene: TRBV7-2; d_gene: TRBD2; abundance: -; CDR3aa: CASSLDGAGKYNEQFF; CDR3nt: TGTGCCAGCAGCTTAGATGGAGCGGGAAAATACAATGAGCAGTTCTTC
j_gene: TRBJ1-2; v_gene: TRBV28; d_gene: -; abundance: -; CDR3aa: CASGTAFRGADGYTF; CDR3nt: TGTGCCAGCGGAACCGCCTTTCGGGGGGCAGATGGCTACACCTTC
j_gene: TRBJ2-2; v_gene: TRBV23-1; d_gene: -; abundance: -; CDR3aa: CASSEDSSKTGELFF; CDR3nt: TGCGCCAGCAGCGAGGACAGTTCGAAGACCGGGGAGCTGTTTTTT
j_gene: TRBJ1-5; v_gene: TRBV3-1/TRBV3-2; d_gene: -; abundance: once; CDR3aa: CASSQDRGIQHF; CDR3nt: TGTGCCAGCAGCCAAGATAGAGGAATCCAGCATTTT
j_gene: TRBJ1-1; v_gene: TRBV6-6; d_gene: TRBD1; abundance: -; CDR3aa: CASSPSGQGSTEAFF; CDR3nt: TGTGCCAGCAGTCCGTCGGGACAGGGGAGCACTGAAGCTTTCTTT
j_gene: TRBJ1-1; v_gene: TRBV28; d_gene: TRBD1; abundance: few; CDR3aa: CASSSTGTGGLGEAFF; CDR3nt: TGTGCCAGCAGTTCGACCGGGACAGGGGGCCTAGGAGAAGCTTTCTTT
j_gene: TRBJ2-3; v_gene: TRBV11-2; d_gene: -; abundance: -; CDR3aa: CASSLESRFTDTQYF; CDR3nt: TGTGCCAGCAGCTTAGAGAGCCGCTTCACAGATACGCAGTATTTT
j_gene: TRBJ1-4; v_gene: TRBV5-8; d_gene: TRBD1; abundance: once; CDR3aa: CASSLGDREEKLFF; CDR3nt: TGTGCCAGCAGCTTGGGGGACAGGGAAGAAAAACTGTTTTTT
j_gene: TRBJ1-2; v_gene: TRBV5-4; d_gene: TRBD1; abundance: -; CDR3aa: CASTPGQGTRGYTF; CDR3nt: TGTGCCAGCACCCCGGGACAGGGGACGCGGGGCTACACCTTC
j_gene: TRBJ2-3; v_gene: TRBV3-1/TRBV3-2; d_gene: TRBD2; abundance: once; CDR3aa: CASSQRPRTSGSTDTQYF; CDR3nt: TGTGCCAGCAGCCAACGACCCCGGACTAGCGGGAGCACAGATACGCAGTATTTT
j_gene: TRBJ1-3; v_gene: TRBV10-2; d_gene: -; abundance: -; CDR3aa: CASSERAVDTGNTIYF; CDR3nt: TGCGCCAGCAGTGAGCGTGCCGTAGATACTGGAAACACCATATATTTT
j_gene: TRBJ2-3; v_gene: TRBV7-9; d_gene: -; abundance: -; CDR3aa: CASSPRGGGGRTDTQYF; CDR3nt: TGTGCCAGCAGCCCCCGAGGGGGGGGAGGTCGCACAGATACGCAGTATTTT
j_gene: TRBJ2-1; v_gene: TRBV2; d_gene: -; abundance: -; CDR3aa: CASSLPVGTSTYNEQFF; CDR3nt: TGTGCCAGCAGCCTCCCGGTTGGGACTTCTACCTACAATGAGCAGTTCTTC
j_gene: TRBJ1-2; v_gene: TRBV5-1; d_gene: TRBD1; abundance: -; CDR3aa: CASSPEGGAGYTF; CDR3nt: TGCGCCAGCAGCCCGGAAGGGGGCGCTGGCTACACCTTC
j_gene: TRBJ1-4; v_gene: TRBV3-1/TRBV3-2; d_gene: -; abundance: once; CDR3aa: CATSPGGTATNEKLFF; CDR3nt: TGTGCCACAAGCCCCGGGGGAACTGCAACTAATGAAAAACTGTTTTTT
j_gene: TRBJ1-1; v_gene: TRBV28; d_gene: TRBD1; abundance: -; CDR3aa: CASIGTALPQAFF; CDR3nt: TGTGCCAGCATCGGGACAGCCCTTCCCCAAGCTTTCTTT
j_gene: TRBJ2-1; v_gene: TRBV5-4; d_gene: TRBD2; abundance: -; CDR3aa: CASSPPPESGRRNEQFF; CDR3nt: TGTGCCAGCAGCCCTCCCCCGGAAAGCGGGAGGCGCAATGAGCAGTTCTTC
j_gene: TRBJ1-3; v_gene: TRBV4-1; d_gene: TRBD1; abundance: -; CDR3aa: CASSQLSLTGTGNTIYF; CDR3nt: TGCGCCAGCAGCCAACTCTCATTGACAGGGACCGGAAACACCATATATTTT